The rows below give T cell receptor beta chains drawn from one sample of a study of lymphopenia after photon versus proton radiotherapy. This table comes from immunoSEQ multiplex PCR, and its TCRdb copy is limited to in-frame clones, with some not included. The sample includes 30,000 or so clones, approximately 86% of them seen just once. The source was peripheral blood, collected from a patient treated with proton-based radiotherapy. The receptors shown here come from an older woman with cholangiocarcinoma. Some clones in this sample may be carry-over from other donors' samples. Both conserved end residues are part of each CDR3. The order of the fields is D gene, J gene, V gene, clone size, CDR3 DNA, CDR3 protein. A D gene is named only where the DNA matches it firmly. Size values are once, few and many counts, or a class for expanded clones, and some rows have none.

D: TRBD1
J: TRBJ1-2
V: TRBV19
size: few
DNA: TGTGCCAGTAGCCTAACAGGGGGGGGATACTATGGCTACACCTTC
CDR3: CASSLTGGGYYGYTF

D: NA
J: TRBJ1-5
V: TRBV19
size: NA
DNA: TGTGCCAGTAGTATGCAAAGGGGGAGGCAGCCCCAGCATTTT
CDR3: CASSMQRGRQPQHF

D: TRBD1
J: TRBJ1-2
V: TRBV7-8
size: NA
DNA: TGTGCCAGCAGCCCGGGACAGCTCCCTAACTATGGCTACACCTTC
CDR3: CASSPGQLPNYGYTF

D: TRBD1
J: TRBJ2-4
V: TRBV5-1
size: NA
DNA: TGCGCCAGCAGCCCTACAGGGGGAGGTAGGAACATTCAGTACTTC
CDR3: CASSPTGGGRNIQYF

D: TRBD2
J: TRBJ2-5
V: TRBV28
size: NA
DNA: TGTGCCAGCAGTCCGGAAACACTAGCGGGAGGAGGTGAGACCCAGTACTTC
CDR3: CASSPETLAGGGETQYF

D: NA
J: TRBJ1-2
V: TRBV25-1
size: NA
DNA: TGTGCCAGCAGTGAATTTGGTCAGGCAGGGAGTAACTATGGCTACACCTTC
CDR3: CASSEFGQAGSNYGYTF

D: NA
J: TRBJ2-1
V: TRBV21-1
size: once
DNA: TGTGCCAGCAGCAAAGAGGACGGGACAAGGGGGTCTCACGAGCAGTTCTTC
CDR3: CASSKEDGTRGSHEQFF

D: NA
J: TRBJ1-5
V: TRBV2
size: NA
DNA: TGTGCCAGCAGCCTCAGGGGAGGTAGGGAGCCCCAGCATTTT
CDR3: CASSLRGGREPQHF

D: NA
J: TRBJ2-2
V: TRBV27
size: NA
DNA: TGTGCCAGCAGTCCGACCCCGGAGGGGCCCACCGGGGAGCTGTTTTTT
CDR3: CASSPTPEGPTGELFF

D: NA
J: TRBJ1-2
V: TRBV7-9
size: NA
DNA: TGTGCCAGCAGCTCCCGTGCAGGGAGGAACTACACCTTC
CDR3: CASSSRAGRNYTF

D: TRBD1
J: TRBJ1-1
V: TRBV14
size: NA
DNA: TGTGCCAGCAGCCGGTACAGGGGCAACACTGAAGCTTTCTTT
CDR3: CASSRYRGNTEAFF

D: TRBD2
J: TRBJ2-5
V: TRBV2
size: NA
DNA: TGTGCCAGCAAGCCGGGACTAGCGGGCTACCAAGAGACCCAGTACTTC
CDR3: CASKPGLAGYQETQYF

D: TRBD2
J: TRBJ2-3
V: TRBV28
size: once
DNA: TGTGCCAGCAGCCCGTTAGGGCGGGAGGGCGGACCAGATACGCAGTATTTT
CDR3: CASSPLGREGGPDTQYF

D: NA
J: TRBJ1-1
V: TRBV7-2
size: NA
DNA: TGTGCCAGCAGCCCCGACAGAGACACTGAAGCTTTCTTT
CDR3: CASSPDRDTEAFF

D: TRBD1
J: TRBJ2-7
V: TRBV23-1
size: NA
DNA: TGCGCCAGCAGTCAATCGGACAGGAACTCTTTCAGGGAGCAGTACTTC
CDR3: CASSQSDRNSFREQYF

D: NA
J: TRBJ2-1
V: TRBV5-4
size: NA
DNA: TGTGCCAGCAGCTTGTCCGGGCTTTATGAGCAGTTCTTC
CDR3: CASSLSGLYEQFF

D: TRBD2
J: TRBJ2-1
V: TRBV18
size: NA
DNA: TGTGCCAGCTCAACCGGGACTAGCGGTACTTGGGTAAATGAGCAGTTCTTC
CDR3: CASSTGTSGTWVNEQFF

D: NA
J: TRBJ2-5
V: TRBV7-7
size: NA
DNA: TGTGCCAGCAGCACGGGACTTCAAGAGACCCAGTACTTC
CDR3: CASSTGLQETQYF

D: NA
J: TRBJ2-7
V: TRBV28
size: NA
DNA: TGTGCCAGCACGGGCGGGGCTCCTCCATACGAGCAGTACTTC
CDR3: CASTGGAPPYEQYF

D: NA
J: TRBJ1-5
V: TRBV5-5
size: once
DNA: TGTGCCAGCAGCAGAGGACAGTCTAATCAGCCCCAGCATTTT
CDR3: CASSRGQSNQPQHF

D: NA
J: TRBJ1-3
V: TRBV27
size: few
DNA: TGTGCCAGCAGTTTAGTGCCCGGGGTAGACACCATATATTTT
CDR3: CASSLVPGVDTIYF

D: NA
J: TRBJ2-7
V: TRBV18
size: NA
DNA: TGTGCCAGCTCGCGGACGGCAGGGACCTACGAGCAGTACTTC
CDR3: CASSRTAGTYEQYF

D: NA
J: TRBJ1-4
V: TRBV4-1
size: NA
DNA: TGCGCCAGCAGCCAATCCCAGAGGCTGTTTTTT
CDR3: CASSQSQRLFF

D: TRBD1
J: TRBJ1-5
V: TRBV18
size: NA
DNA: TGTGCCAGCTCACCGGACAGGGTGGGTCAGCCCCAGCATTTT
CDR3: CASSPDRVGQPQHF

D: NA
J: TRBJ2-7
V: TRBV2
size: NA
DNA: TGTGCCAGCAGTGAAAGAGGCGACTACGAGCAGTACTTC
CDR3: CASSERGDYEQYF

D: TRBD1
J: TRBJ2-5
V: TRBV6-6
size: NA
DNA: TGTGCCAGCAGGCGACAGGGGGCCCAAGAGACCCAGTACTTC
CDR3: CASRRQGAQETQYF

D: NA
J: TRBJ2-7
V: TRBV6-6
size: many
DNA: TGTGCCAGCAGGGAGACTTCCTACGAGCAGTACTTC
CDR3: CASRETSYEQYF

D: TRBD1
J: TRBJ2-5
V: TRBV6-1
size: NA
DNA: TGTGCCAGCAGACCGACAGGGGGCTTAGAGACCCAGTACTTC
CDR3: CASRPTGGLETQYF

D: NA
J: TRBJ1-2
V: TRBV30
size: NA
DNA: TGTGCCTGTCGTCTGGTCAACTACACCTTC
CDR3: CACRLVNYTF

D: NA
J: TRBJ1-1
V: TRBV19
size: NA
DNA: TGTGCCAGTAGTCGGATGAGAGTCAACACTGAAGCTTTCTTT
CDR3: CASSRMRVNTEAFF

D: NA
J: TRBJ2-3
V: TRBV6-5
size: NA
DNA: TGTGCCAGCAGTTACTCCCCGGGGACTAGCACAGATACGCAGTATTTT
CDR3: CASSYSPGTSTDTQYF

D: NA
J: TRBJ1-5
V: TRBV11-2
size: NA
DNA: TGTGCCAGCAGCTTAGACTATAATCCCCGTAGACCTAGCAATCAGCCCCAGCATTTT
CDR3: CASSLDYNPRRPSNQPQHF

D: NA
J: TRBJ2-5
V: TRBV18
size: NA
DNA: TGTGCCAGCTCACCAACAGGGCTGGAGACCCAGTACTTC
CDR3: CASSPTGLETQYF

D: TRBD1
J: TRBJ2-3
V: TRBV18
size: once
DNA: TGTGCCAGCTCACCACGGACAGGCTCCGATACGCAGTATTTT
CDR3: CASSPRTGSDTQYF

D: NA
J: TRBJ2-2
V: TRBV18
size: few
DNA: TGTGCCAGCTCACCGCTTCGGGCGGGATCGAACACCGGGGAGCTGTTTTTT
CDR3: CASSPLRAGSNTGELFF

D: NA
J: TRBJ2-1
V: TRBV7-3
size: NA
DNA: TGTGCCAGCAGCCACTCCGGGCATGAGCAGTTCTTC
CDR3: CASSHSGHEQFF

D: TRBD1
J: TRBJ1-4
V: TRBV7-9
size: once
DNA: TGTGCCAGCAGCTTATGGGACAGGGATGAAAAACTGTTTTTT
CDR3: CASSLWDRDEKLFF

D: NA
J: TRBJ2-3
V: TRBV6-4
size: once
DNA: TGTGCCAGCAGTGGGCAACGCACAGATACGCAGTATTTT
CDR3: CASSGQRTDTQYF

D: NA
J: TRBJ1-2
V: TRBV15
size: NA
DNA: TGTGCCACCAGCAGAGATGCTGTGGGTTGGAACTATGGCTACACCTTC
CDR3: CATSRDAVGWNYGYTF

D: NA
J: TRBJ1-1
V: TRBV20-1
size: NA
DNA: TGCAGTGCAGGGAACACTGAAGCTTTCTTT
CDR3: CSAGNTEAFF

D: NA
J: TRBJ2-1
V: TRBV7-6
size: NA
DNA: TGTGCCAGCACCCAAAGACCTTACAATGAGCAGTTCTTC
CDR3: CASTQRPYNEQFF

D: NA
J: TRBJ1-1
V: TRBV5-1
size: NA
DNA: TGCGCCAGCAGTACGAACACTGAAGCTTTCTTT
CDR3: CASSTNTEAFF

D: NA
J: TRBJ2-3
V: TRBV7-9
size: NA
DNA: TGTGCCAGCAGCTTAGATCGCGGCACAGATACGCAGTATTTT
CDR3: CASSLDRGTDTQYF

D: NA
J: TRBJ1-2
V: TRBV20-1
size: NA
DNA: TGCAGTGCTAGGGGGGCCGTTGGCTACACCTTC
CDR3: CSARGAVGYTF

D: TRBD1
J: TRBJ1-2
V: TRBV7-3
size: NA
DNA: TGTGCCAGCAGCCCCAGGGGGGGCTATGGCTACACCTTC
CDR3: CASSPRGGYGYTF

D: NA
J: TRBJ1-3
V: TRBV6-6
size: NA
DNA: TGTGCCACCGCTCTGGGTACTGGAAACACCATATATTTT
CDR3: CATALGTGNTIYF

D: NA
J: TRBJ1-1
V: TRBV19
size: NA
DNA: TGTGCCAGTAGGCCCCCCCTCGGTAAGGGCTGGGAGAACACTGAAGCTTTCTTT
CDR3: CASRPPLGKGWENTEAFF

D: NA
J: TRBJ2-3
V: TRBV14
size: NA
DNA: TGTGCCAGCAGCCAACAAGCTACGCAGTATTTT
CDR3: CASSQQATQYF

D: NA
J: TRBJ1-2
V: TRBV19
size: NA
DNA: TGTGCCAGTAGTGACGGGTCTTACTATGGCTACACCTTC
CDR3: CASSDGSYYGYTF

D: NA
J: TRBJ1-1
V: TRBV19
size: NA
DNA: TGTGCCAGTAGTATTGGGGAGAACACTGAAGCTTTCTTT
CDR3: CASSIGENTEAFF

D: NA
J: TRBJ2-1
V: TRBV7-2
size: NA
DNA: TGTGCCAGCAGCTTATGGCTAGGGCAGTTCTTC
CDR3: CASSLWLGQFF

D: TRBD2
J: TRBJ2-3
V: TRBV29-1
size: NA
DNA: TGCAGCGCTGGACTAGCGGGGTCTGATACGCAGTATTTT
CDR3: CSAGLAGSDTQYF

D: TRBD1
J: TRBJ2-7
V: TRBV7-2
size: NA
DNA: TGTGCCAGCAGCCCCGGACAGGGGACCTACTACGAGCAGTACTTC
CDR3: CASSPGQGTYYEQYF

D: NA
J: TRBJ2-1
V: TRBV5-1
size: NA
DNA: TGCGCCAGCAGCTTTGGGGGAGGAGGCGACAATGAGCAGTTCTTC
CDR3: CASSFGGGGDNEQFF